The rows below give T cell receptor beta chains drawn from one sample of a study of T cells in Graves' hyperthyroidism and ophthalmopathy. Each CDR3 protein is one row after TCRdb ran MiXCR on the multiplex PCR reads. The sample lists under 750,000 distinct CDR3 sequences, approximately 19% occurring once. The sample was blood. The receptors stem from a woman in her fifties or sixties with Graves' hyperthyroidism that later progressed to Graves' ophthalmopathy. CDR3s include the opening cysteine and the closing phenylalanine or tryptophan. The D gene is left open where the match is weak. Clone size is given for some rows only: seen once, a few or many times, or a class if the clone is expanded.

length	V	size	D	J	DNA	CDR3
14	TRBV6-2/TRBV6-3	-	TRBD2	TRBJ2-7	TGTGCCAGCAGTTACTACGGGGGGGCCTACGAGCAGTACTTC	CASSYYGGAYEQYF
20	TRBV6-1	many	-	TRBJ1-1	TGTGCCAGCAGTGAAAGGCCCGGGCTCAGGGGTTACGTAATGAACACTGAAGCTTTCTTT	CASSERPGLRGYVMNTEAFF
14	TRBV12-3/TRBV12-4	many	TRBD1	TRBJ2-5	TGTGCCAGCACCCCCGGACAGGACGGTGAGACCCAGTACTTC	CASTPGQDGETQYF
14	TRBV2	many	-	TRBJ1-1	TGTGCCAGCAGTGAGGCAGCGGCGAACACTGAAGCTTTCTTT	CASSEAAANTEAFF
13	TRBV14	few	-	TRBJ1-2	TGTGCCAGCAGCCCTTGGGGGCACTATGGCTACACCTTC	CASSPWGHYGYTF
16	TRBV7-6	few	TRBD1	TRBJ2-1	TGTGCCAGCAGCCTAAGGGTCGGGACAGGGGACAATGAGCAGTTCTTC	CASSLRVGTGDNEQFF
12	TRBV11-2	-	-	TRBJ1-4	TGTGCCAGCAGCTTAGTTGGTACAAAACTGTTTTTT	CASSLVGTKLFF
17	TRBV5-1	-	TRBD2	TRBJ2-1	TGCGCCAGCAGCTTGGTCGGGGGACTAGCGGGGGTTAATGAGCAGTTCTTC	CASSLVGGLAGVNEQFF
16	TRBV19	-	TRBD1	TRBJ1-2	TGTGCCAGTAGGGCCCTCAAGGCAGGGGGGTCTTTTGGCTACACCTTC	CASRALKAGGSFGYTF
13	TRBV19	-	-	TRBJ1-2	TGTGCTACGGCGGGGCAGCCGCTCTTAGGCTACACCTTC	CATAGQPLLGYTF
14	TRBV10-2	-	-	TRBJ2-4	TGCGCCAGCAGTGAGTCAGAGTGGGTAAACATTCAGTACTTC	CASSESEWVNIQYF
16	TRBV3-1	many	-	TRBJ2-3	TGTGCCAGCAGCCACGAGTACGGGGGCGGCACAGATACGCAGTATTTT	CASSHEYGGGTDTQYF
15	TRBV7-8	few	-	TRBJ2-2	TGTGCCAGCAGCCTCGAGAGTCGGGGATCCGGGGAGCTGTTTTTT	CASSLESRGSGELFF
15	TRBV27	few	-	TRBJ1-4	TGTGCCAGCAGTTCTCCCCGGGAGGCTAATGAAAAACTGTTTTTT	CASSSPREANEKLFF
11	TRBV30	few	-	TRBJ1-2	TGTGCCTGGAGGGGTGGCTGGGGCTACACCTTC	CAWRGGWGYTF
15	TRBV9	-	-	TRBJ1-4	TGTGCCAGCAGCGTAGTAGGGCAGGAAAATGAAAAACTGTTTTTT	CASSVVGQENEKLFF
16	TRBV11-1	few	-	TRBJ1-1	TGTGCCAGCAGCTTAATTCCGGGGATACTGAACACTGAAGCTTTCTTT	CASSLIPGILNTEAFF
17	TRBV19	many	-	TRBJ2-2	TGTGCCAGTAGTTCGTTCGACAGGGCGGGGGGCACCGGGGAGCTGTTTTTT	CASSSFDRAGGTGELFF
14	TRBV20-1	many	-	TRBJ2-7	TGCAGTGCTAGAGATGGGCGAGGCTCCTACGAGCAGTACTTC	CSARDGRGSYEQYF
16	TRBV3-1	many	-	TRBJ2-7	TGTGCCAGCAGCCAAGAAAAAGGACAGTTCCCCCCTTCGCAGTACTTC	CASSQEKGQFPPSQYF
16	TRBV3-1	many	-	TRBJ2-1	TGTGCCAGCAGCCCCCACGCAGGGAACTCCTACAATGAGCAGTTCTTC	CASSPHAGNSYNEQFF
14	TRBV15	few	-	TRBJ1-6	TGTGCCACCAGCAGGGACCGATATAATTCACCCCTCCACTTT	CATSRDRYNSPLHF
16	TRBV5-1	many	TRBD2	TRBJ2-1	TGCGCCAGCAGCCTCGATACTAGCGGGGGAGGCAATGAGCAGTTCTTC	CASSLDTSGGGNEQFF
15	TRBV12-3/TRBV12-4	many	TRBD2	TRBJ2-5	TGTGCCAGCAGTCCGGCACTTGCGGGGGAAGAGACCCAGTACTTC	CASSPALAGEETQYF
16	TRBV19	-	TRBD1	TRBJ2-2	TGTGCCAGTAGGGCCAGACAGGGGAGTTTTACCGGGGAGCTGTTTTTT	CASRARQGSFTGELFF
15	TRBV6-1	many	-	TRBJ1-5	TGTGCCAGCAGAACTAGTCAGGGTTACAATCAGCCCCAGCATTTT	CASRTSQGYNQPQHF
18	TRBV7-8	many	TRBD2	TRBJ2-3	TGTGCCAGCAGCTTAGTTGTAGTAGCGGGGGGGCCCTCAGATACGCAGTATTTT	CASSLVVVAGGPSDTQYF
18	TRBV4-1	-	TRBD2	TRBJ2-3	TGCGCCAGCAGCCAAGATGAGGCTAGCGGTTATTACACAGATACGCAGTATTTT	CASSQDEASGYYTDTQYF
17	TRBV5-1	many	-	TRBJ2-3	TGCGCCAGCAGCCGTGGGACGGGCTCCCCTAGCACAGATACGCAGTATTTT	CASSRGTGSPSTDTQYF
15	TRBV15	-	-	TRBJ2-3	TGTGCCACCAGCAGAGATCCGACAGTGACAGATACGCAGTATTTT	CATSRDPTVTDTQYF
12	TRBV12-5	many	-	TRBJ1-1	TGTGCTAGTGGTTTGGTGGGGGCTGAAGCTTTCTTT	CASGLVGAEAFF
16	TRBV25-1	-	-	TRBJ2-6	TGTGCCAGCAGTGAACGGGGAACAGCTGGGGCCAACGTCCTGACTTTC	CASSERGTAGANVLTF
16	TRBV19	few	TRBD2	TRBJ2-1	TGTGCCAGTAGTATATCTAGCGGGGGGGCCCGGAATGAGCAGTTCTTC	CASSISSGGARNEQFF
15	TRBV7-7	-	TRBD1	TRBJ2-2	TGTGCTAGCAGGGGACAGGGCCCGAACACCGGGGAGCTGTTTTTT	CASRGQGPNTGELFF
11	TRBV6-1	-	TRBD1	TRBJ1-5	TGTGCCAGCACCGGACAGGGGGCCCAGCATTTT	CASTGQGAQHF